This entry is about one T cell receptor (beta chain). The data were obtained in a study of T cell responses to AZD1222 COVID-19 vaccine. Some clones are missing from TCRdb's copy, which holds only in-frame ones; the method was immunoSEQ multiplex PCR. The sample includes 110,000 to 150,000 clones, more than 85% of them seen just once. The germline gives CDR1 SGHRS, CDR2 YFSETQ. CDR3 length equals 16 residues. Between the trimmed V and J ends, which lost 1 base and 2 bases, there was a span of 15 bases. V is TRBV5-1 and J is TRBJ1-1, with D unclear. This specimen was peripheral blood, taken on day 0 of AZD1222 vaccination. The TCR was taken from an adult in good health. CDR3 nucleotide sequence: TGCGCCAGCAGCTTGACCCGGGGAGTTGGAAACACTGAAGCTTTCTTT. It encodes CASSLTRGVGNTEAFF.